These 17 T cell receptor beta chains were all obtained from the same sample, sequenced in a study of regulatory T cells in long-lasting Graves disease. Time point of the sample: persistent/refractory GD, antithyroid drugs over 5 years with positive TRAb. After RNA was extracted from PBMCs, the TCR library was made from it. Both iRepertoire HTBI primers and Arm-PCR of CDR3 regions were used to build the TCR beta libraries. In TCRdb, the multiplex PCR reads were re-called with MiXCR into one record per CDR3 protein. The sample consists of a few hundred thousand distinct CDR3 sequences, about a fifth of them appearing once. The sample consisted of peripheral blood mononuclear cells (PBMCs), taken when the disease was refractory, from a patient treated with antithyroid drugs. The receptors were gathered from a female donor with Graves disease.

This clonotype was counted only a few times. The rearrangement links TRBV15 to TRBJ2-2; D is possibly TRBD2 (6 bases). Germline CDR1 LNHNV, CDR2 YYDKDF (reference sequence). The V end was cut by 10 bases, the J end by 1 base, with 13 bases between. This CDR3 contains 14 residues. CDR3: CAINTGENTGELFF. In DNA form, the CDR3 reads TGTGCCATCAACACGGGGGAGAACACCGGGGAGCTGTTTTTT.

This clonotype was detected ten times or more. V and J are TRBV28 and TRBJ1-6; D is ambiguous. The V gene lost 6 bases and the J gene lost 6 bases, with 18 bases spanning the gap. This CDR3 comprises 16 residues. Germline-derived CDR1 and CDR2 are MDHEN and SYDVKM. The CDR3 protein is CASRPGGKSLNSPLHF. The CDR3 nucleotides read TGTGCCAGCAGACCGGGAGGAAAAAGCCTTAATTCACCCCTCCACTTT.

This clonotype was seen ten or more times. The rearrangement links TRBV19 to TRBJ1-2; 8 bases fit TRBD1. V lost 5 bases, J lost 6 bases, and 5 bases stayed unmatched. This CDR3 has 13 amino acids. Germline V gives CDR1 LNHDA, CDR2 SQIVND (reference sequence). The CDR3 DNA reads TGTGCCAGTAGTCCTCAGGGGGCGGATGGCTACACCTTC. Its translation: CASSPQGADGYTF.

Remarks on this clonotype: Given a much more abundant clone one base away, this may be a read error. DNA for the CDR3: TGTGCCACCAGCACTTCTAGCAGGTATCGGTCCGGGGAGCTGTTTTTT. Translated, it gives CATSTSSRYRSGELFF. The V gene is TRBV15, the J gene TRBJ2-2; D is possibly TRBD2 (5 bases). The V end lost 4 bases, the J end lost 6 bases, and 18 bases lay between the germline ends. The CDR3 is 16 residues long. CDR1 is LNHNV, CDR2 YYDKDF, per germline (reference sequence).

This clonotype was observed a few times. This chain joins TRBV5-1 and TRBJ1-1, with a weak D call TRBD1 (6 bases). The V and J ends lost 0 bases and 0 bases respectively, with 15 bases between them. This CDR3 contains 17 residues. Germline values: CDR1 SGHRS, CDR2 YFSETQ. The DNA of the CDR3 is TGCGCCAGCAGCTTGGATGGGGGGCGCGGCCTGAACACTGAAGCTTTCTTT. Translated, it gives CASSLDGGRGLNTEAFF. Drawing the rest from reference TRBV5-1 and TRBJ1-1, the complete variable domain is KAGVTQTPRYLIKTRGQQVTLSCSPISGHRSVSWYQQTPGQGLQFLFEYFSETQRNKGNFPGRFSGRQFSNSRSEMNVSTLELGDSALYLCASSLDGGRGLNTEAFFGQGTRLTVV.

The sample holds a few counts of this clonotype. V and J are TRBV2 and TRBJ2-7; tentatively, D is TRBD2 (7 bases). The CDR3 consists of 15 residues. CDR1 is SNHLY, CDR2 FYNNEI, per germline. Deletions cut 11 bases from V and 0 bases from J, with 20 bases between. CDR3 loop: CAGKRDTVSSYEQYF. CDR3 nucleotides: TGTGCCGGCAAGCGGGACACAGTTAGCTCCTACGAGCAGTACTTC.

The V gene is TRBV3-1, the J gene TRBJ1-2, with 11 bases matching TRBD1. V was clipped by 3 bases and J by 2 bases; unmatched bases: 5. In germline, CDR1 is LGHDT, CDR2 YNNKEL (reference sequence). This CDR3 is built from 16 residues. DNA for the CDR3: TGTGCCAGCAGCCAGGGACAGGGGGGCTGGAACTATGGCTACACCTTC. Its translation is CASSQGQGGWNYGYTF.

For this clonotype: This may be a read error: a much more frequent sequence differs by one nucleotide. This chain uses TRBV20-1 with TRBJ2-4, with a possible D match to TRBD1 (6 bases). From germline, CDR1 is DFQATT and CDR2 SNEGSKA (reference sequence). The CDR3 has 15 amino acids. The CDR3 DNA follows: TGCAGTGCTCAGACCTTCCCAGGGGCCAAAGACATTCAGTACTTC. Protein sequence: CSAQTFPGAKDIQYF.

This clonotype was recorded many times. The chain is built from TRBV7-8 and TRBJ1-2, with D possibly being TRBD1 (6 bases). The V and J ends lost 5 bases and 2 bases respectively, with 24 bases between them. This CDR3 contains 18 residues. From germline, CDR1 is SGHVS and CDR2 FQNEAQ. In nucleotides, the CDR3 is TGTGCCAGCAGCCCCACCGGGACACCAAAAGGGGAGAACTATGGCTACACCTTC. Translation gives CASSPTGTPKGENYGYTF.

This clonotype was detected ten times or more. The chain carries TRBV3-1 and TRBJ1-2; 7 bases are a match to TRBD1. Trimming at V came to 3 bases and at J to 8 bases, leaving 6 bases not matched to a gene. The CDR3 consists of 13 residues. CDR1 LGHDT and CDR2 YNNKEL come from the germline V gene (reference sequence). In DNA, the CDR3 is TGTGCCAGCAGCCAGCACAGGACAGGCGGCTACACCTTC. Protein sequence: CASSQHRTGGYTF. The complete variable domain, with remaining parts taken from reference TRBV3-1 and TRBJ1-2, reads DTAVSQTPKYLVTQMGNDKSIKCEQNLGHDTMYWYKQDSKKFLKIMFSYNNKELIINETVPNRFSPKSPDKAHLNLHINSLELGDSAVYFCASSQHRTGGYTFGSGTRLTVV.

The gene calls are TRBV12-3 or TRBV12-4 and TRBJ2-7; D is uncertain. The V and J ends lost 0 bases and 3 bases respectively, with 6 bases between them. The CDR3 spans 13 residues. The CDR3: CASSLANRYEQYF. CDR3 in DNA: TGTGCCAGCAGTTTAGCGAATCGCTACGAGCAGTACTTC.

This clonotype came up many times. The chain has TRBV28 and TRBJ2-2, with 9 bases matching TRBD1. CDR3 length equals 19 residues. The V gene end was trimmed by 4 bases and the J gene end by 6 bases; junction bases not matched to a gene: 18. Per the germline V gene, CDR1 is MDHEN and CDR2 is SYDVKM. The CDR3 loop is CASSSINPPGQGVPGELFF. The CDR3 nucleotides are TGTGCCAGCAGTTCCATAAATCCTCCGGGACAGGGTGTCCCCGGGGAGCTGTTTTTT.

This clonotype was counted a few times. J is TRBJ1-2 and V is TRBV2; the match to TRBD1 covers 10 bases. This CDR3 is built from 15 residues. After removal of 6 bases from V and 5 bases from J, the junction contained 9 bases not matched to a gene. The germline gives CDR1 SNHLY, CDR2 FYNNEI. The CDR3 nucleotides read TGTGCCAGCAGCTCCGGACAGGGGGTATGGTATGGCTACACCTTC. Amino acid sequence: CASSSGQGVWYGYTF.

This clonotype was observed many times. The rearrangement joins TRBV6-1 to TRBJ1-2, with no clear D. The CDR3 extends over 9 amino acids. Trimming stripped 9 bases from V and 6 bases from J, with 5 bases between. Germline CDR1 reads MNHNS; CDR2 reads SASEGT. The CDR3 protein is CARTNGYTF. The CDR3 DNA sequence: TGTGCCAGGACTAATGGCTACACCTTC.

The chain has TRBV25-1 and TRBJ2-7; 9 nucleotides agree with TRBD2. This CDR3 comprises 16 residues. The ends lost 1 base at V and 4 bases at J; junction bases unmatched: 8. Germline lookup yields CDR1 MGHDK and CDR2 SYGVNS. The chain's CDR3 is CASSEFGGRAFYEQYF. The CDR3 region has the DNA TGTGCCAGCAGTGAATTTGGCGGGAGGGCCTTTTACGAGCAGTACTTC.

This clonotype was found many times. The chain employs TRBV6-2 or TRBV6-3 and TRBJ1-1; 9 bases map to TRBD1. Germline loops: CDR1 MNHEY, CDR2 SVGEGT. The J segment lost 1 base and the V segment lost 2 bases, leaving 11 bases of the junction unmatched. This CDR3 is built from 18 residues. CDR3 DNA sequence: TGTGCCAGCAGTTACCCTGGACAGGGGCAGATAACGAACACTGAAGCTTTCTTT. It yields the protein CASSYPGQGQITNTEAFF.

This clonotype was counted at least ten times. The gene calls are TRBV20-1 and TRBJ1-6; no reliable D call. The CDR3 totals 15 residues. Germline V gene sequence: CDR1 DFQATT, CDR2 SNEGSKA (reference sequence). The V and J ends lost 6 bases and 1 base respectively, with 13 bases between them. The CDR3, as DNA: TGCAGTGCCCCTGTTGTAGATTCCTATAATTCACCCCTCCACTTT. Residues: CSAPVVDSYNSPLHF.